The clone carrying this TCR beta chain was seen a handful of times. Its antigen is not identified. Each cDNA molecule carried a unique molecular identifier. Each CDR3 protein is one row after TCRdb ran MiXCR on the 5' RACE reads. The sample lists around 78,000 distinct CDR3 sequences; roughly a tenth were seen once. This sample was included in a study of early T cells in non-severe SARS-CoV-2 infection. Study overall: Chains were unpaired, as sequencing was done on bulk RNA from unsorted whole blood. Study findings and constraints: Matches to VDJdb favored anti-spike CD8 responses and missed private and CD4 specificities.

This material consisted of whole blood, taken at baseline. This receptor was identified in an adult who was a healthcare worker with PCR-confirmed SARS-CoV-2 infection or an uninfected control (not recorded which).

The chain's CDR3 is CAISESGQPLQYF. The CDR3 region has the DNA TGTGCCATCAGTGAGTCGGGACAACCCCTGCAGTATTTT. This chain joins TRBV10-3 and TRBJ2-3; perhaps TRBD1 as D (6 bases). CDR3 length: 13 amino acids. Germline V gene data show CDR1 as ENHRY and CDR2 as SYGVKD. V lost 0 bases, J lost 11 bases, and 12 bases lay in between.